This T cell receptor beta chain originates from a study of T-cell reconstitution after alpha-beta-depleted transplantation in children. This clonotype has at least ten counts. The germline gives CDR1 SQVTM, CDR2 ANQGSEA. There are 11 residues in the CDR3. Trimming removed 4 bases at V and 7 bases at J, with 7 bases between. Library preparation (for TCRbeta) was performed with unique molecular identifiers. TCRdb re-derived calls from the PCR reads in MiXCR, one entry per CDR3 protein. Counted here are around 600,000 distinct CDR3 sequences, 23% occurring once; the ten biggest clones make up around 14%.

Sequencing used PBMCs, mostly from graft donor cells, obtained 360 days after TCRalphabeta/CD19-depleted stem cell transplant. The TCR originated in a boy under two years old who had a stem cell transplant for acute myeloid leukemia, so the T cells may come from the graft donor. The V and J genes are TRBV29-1 and TRBJ1-4; D not resolved. In DNA form, the CDR3 reads TGCAGCGTTGCGCGGAGTGAAAAACTGTTTTTT. Its protein is CSVARSEKLFF.